The 18 T cell receptor beta chains below were found in one sample sequenced in a study of cytomegalovirus exposure and HLA in healthy donors. The PCR ran on 60 Vbeta and 13 Jbeta primers. Measured with immunoSEQ multiplex PCR; TCRdb has only the in-frame clones, and not every one. Of approximately 120,000 clones listed, just under 75% are singletons. Specimen: PBMCs. The receptor set was obtained from a human donor in good health.

This sequence joins TRBV7-2 and TRBJ2-7; 13 positions agree with TRBD2. This CDR3 contains 15 residues. The germline V gene has CDR1 SGHTA and CDR2 FQGNSA. J gave up 4 bases and V 5 bases, and 5 bases lay outside the gene matches. The CDR3 loop is CASSPRTSGSYEQYF. The CDR3 nucleotides are TGTGCCAGCAGCCCCAGGACTAGCGGGAGTTACGAGCAGTACTTC.

V is TRBV25-1 and J is TRBJ1-6; D call uncertain. The CDR3 is 15 amino acids. Between the trimmed V and J ends, which lost 2 bases and 3 bases, there was a span of 8 bases. The V gene's germline CDR1 is MGHDK and CDR2 SYGVNS. CDR3 nucleotides: TGTGCCAGCAGTGAAGAGGGCGTCTATAATTCACCCCTCCACTTT. It encodes CASSEEGVYNSPLHF.

The chain is built from TRBV6-5 and TRBJ2-5, with D perhaps matching TRBD2 (6 bases). Trimming removed 4 bases at V and 7 bases at J, with 16 bases between. Looked up from germline, CDR1 is MNHEY and CDR2 is SVGAGI. CDR3 length: 14 residues. The CDR3 DNA is TGTGCCAGCAGTTTGGGACTCGCTTTGAGGACCCAGTACTTC. It is translated as CASSLGLALRTQYF.

The rearrangement uses TRBV5-1 and TRBJ1-1; D call uncertain. Germline V gives CDR1 SGHRS, CDR2 YFSETQ. The CDR3 is 15 amino acids. V was shortened by 5 bases and J by 0 bases, with 14 bases between the two germline ends. CDR3 region: CASRRDSTMNTEAFF. The CDR3 DNA sequence: TGCGCCAGCAGGCGCGACTCGACGATGAACACTGAAGCTTTCTTT.

The gene calls are TRBV6-6 and TRBJ2-1; 10 bases are shared with TRBD1. CDR1 is MNHNY and CDR2 is SVGAGI in the germline V gene (reference sequence). The CDR3 totals 15 residues. With 4 bases clipped from V and 4 bases from J, the junction kept 4 bases outside the gene matches. CDR3 protein: CASSSGQGLYNEQFF. The CDR3 nucleotides read TGTGCCAGCAGTTCGGGACAGGGGCTTTACAATGAGCAGTTCTTC.

This chain joins TRBV6-5 and TRBJ2-7; weak D call: TRBD1 (6 bases). Germline loops: CDR1 MNHEY, CDR2 SVGAGI. V was pared by 2 bases and J by 2 bases, with 13 bases between. The CDR3 is 15 amino acids. As DNA, the CDR3 is TGTGCCAGCAGTTACATTAAACGGGACACCTACGAGCAGTACTTC. It specifies CASSYIKRDTYEQYF.

This clone was seen a single time. The chain combines TRBV6-4 with TRBJ2-2; TRBD1 aligns across 8 bases. The CDR3 extends over 15 amino acids. V dropped 0 bases and J dropped 4; count of bases not matched to a gene: 1. Germline CDR1 reads MRHNA; CDR2 reads SNTAGT. CDR3 in amino acids: CASSDSDRGTGELFF. As DNA, the CDR3 is TGTGCCAGCAGTGACTCCGACAGGGGCACCGGGGAGCTGTTTTTT.

V is TRBV5-6 and J is TRBJ1-5, with a possible D match to TRBD1 (5 bases). The CDR3 has 13 amino acids. V was pared by 0 bases and J by 7 bases, with 8 bases between. Germline V gives CDR1 SGHDT, CDR2 YYEEEE. CDR3: CASSLDQGQPQHF. As DNA, the CDR3 is TGTGCCAGCAGCTTGGATCAGGGACAGCCCCAGCATTTT.

This chain uses TRBV30 with TRBJ1-6, with D unresolved. V dropped 2 bases and J dropped 0 bases, with 14 bases sitting between them. The germline gives CDR1 GTSNPN, CDR2 SVGIG (reference sequence). The CDR3 extends over 17 amino acids. CDR3 DNA sequence: TGTGCCTGGAGTCCCCAGCGTTCGAGCTCCTATAATTCACCCCTCCACTTT. Encoded protein: CAWSPQRSSSYNSPLHF.

The V and J genes are TRBV5-1 and TRBJ1-1; 7 nucleotides agree with TRBD1. The CDR3 contains 13 residues. Germline V CDR1 and CDR2: SGHRS, YFSETQ. Trimming removed 0 bases from V and 11 bases from J; junction bases left unmatched: 7. In nucleotides, the CDR3 is TGCGCCAGCAGCTTGGGACAGGGTGGTATGGCTTTCTTT. Translated: CASSLGQGGMAFF.

This sequence joins TRBV7-2 and TRBJ2-3; D is undetermined. Per germline, CDR1 SGHTA and CDR2 FQGNSA. With 2 bases removed from V and 0 bases from J, the gap between germline ends came to 9 bases. CDR3 length: 15 amino acids. This CDR3 reads CASSLIGASTDTQYF. CDR3 nucleotides: TGTGCCAGCAGCTTAATAGGAGCGAGCACAGATACGCAGTATTTT.

This chain links TRBV10-3 with TRBJ1-4, with D unresolved. CDR3 length: 14 amino acids. CDR1 is ENHRY, CDR2 SYGVKD, per germline. V was pared by 2 bases and J by 4 bases, with 8 bases between. For the CDR3, the DNA is TGTGCCATCAGTGAGGGGCAGAGTAATGAAAAACTGTTTTTT. It encodes CAISEGQSNEKLFF.

Of note for this clone: This CDR3 is also generated by other DNA sequences in the sample. In nucleotides, the CDR3 is TGCGCCAGCAGCGCGACAGGGGGAAACACCATATATTTT. This translates into CASSATGGNTIYF. This sequence joins TRBV5-1 and TRBJ1-3; 7 bases align to TRBD1. Germline CDR1 reads SGHRS; CDR2 reads YFSETQ. This CDR3 spans 13 amino acids. V shed 4 bases, J shed 4 bases, and the junction held 2 bases outside the gene matches.

This sequence joins TRBV6-1 and TRBJ1-4; possible D gene TRBD1, 5 bases. CDR1 is MNHNS, CDR2 SASEGT, per germline. V was cut by 3 bases and J by 3 bases, with 14 bases left in between. The CDR3 has 16 residues. The CDR3 protein is CASSDTGRAANEKLFF. The CDR3 coding sequence is TGTGCCAGCAGTGACACAGGACGGGCAGCTAATGAAAAACTGTTTTTT.

A few counts support this clone. The chain combines TRBV28 with TRBJ2-7, with 10 bases identical to TRBD2. The germline V gene encodes CDR1 MDHEN and CDR2 SYDVKM. With 6 bases clipped from V and 6 bases from J, the junction kept 11 bases outside the gene matches. The CDR3 extends over 15 amino acids. The CDR3 DNA reads as TGTGCCAGCAGCTTACTCGGACTAGCGGAAAGCGAGCAGTACTTC. Protein product: CASSLLGLAESEQYF.

The chain is built from TRBV2 and TRBJ2-1; D possibly corresponds to TRBD2 (6 bases). Per the germline V gene, CDR1 is SNHLY and CDR2 is FYNNEI. The CDR3 contains 16 residues. Deletions cut 7 bases from V and 7 bases from J, with 23 bases between. The CDR3 coding sequence is TGTGCCAGCATCGATGGGGGGACCCTACATGCGAATGAGCAGTTCTTC. This codes for CASIDGGTLHANEQFF.

This clone was seen only a few times. The gene calls are TRBV28 and TRBJ2-1, with 9 bases matching TRBD2. The CDR3 runs to 15 residues. The germline gives CDR1 MDHEN, CDR2 SYDVKM. J gave up 7 bases and V 2 bases, and 6 bases lay outside the gene matches. The DNA for the CDR3 is TGTGCCAGCAGTTTAACCAGCGGGGGGAGGAATGAGCAGTTCTTC. Translated, it gives CASSLTSGGRNEQFF.

The chain is built from TRBV30 and TRBJ1-2, with no clear D. V was clipped by 1 base and J by 0 bases, with 9 bases between them. From germline, CDR1 is GTSNPN and CDR2 SVGIG (reference sequence). The CDR3 length is 14 residues. The CDR3 loop reads CAWSGRITNYGYTF. DNA of the CDR3: TGTGCCTGGAGTGGGAGGATTACTAACTATGGCTACACCTTC.